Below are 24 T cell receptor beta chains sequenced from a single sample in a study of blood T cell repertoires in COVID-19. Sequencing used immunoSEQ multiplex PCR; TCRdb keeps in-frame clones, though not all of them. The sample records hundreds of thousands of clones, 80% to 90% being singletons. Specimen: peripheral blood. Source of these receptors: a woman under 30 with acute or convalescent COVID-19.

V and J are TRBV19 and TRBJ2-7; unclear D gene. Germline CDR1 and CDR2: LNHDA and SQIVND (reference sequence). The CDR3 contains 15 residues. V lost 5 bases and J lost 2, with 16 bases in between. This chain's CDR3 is CASSAATGVPYEQYF. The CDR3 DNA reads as TGTGCCAGTAGTGCGGCGACTGGAGTTCCCTACGAGCAGTACTTC.

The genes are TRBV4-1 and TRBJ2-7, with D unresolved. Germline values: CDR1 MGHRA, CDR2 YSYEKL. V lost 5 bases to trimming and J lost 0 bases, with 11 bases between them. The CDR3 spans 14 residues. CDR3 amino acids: CASSAGFLSYEQYF. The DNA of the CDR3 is TGCGCCAGCAGCGCAGGATTCCTCTCCTACGAGCAGTACTTC.

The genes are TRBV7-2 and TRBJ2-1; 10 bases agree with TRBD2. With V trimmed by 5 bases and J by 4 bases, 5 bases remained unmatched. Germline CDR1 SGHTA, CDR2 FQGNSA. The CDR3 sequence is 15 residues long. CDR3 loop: CASSRSGGQYNEQFF. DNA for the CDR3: TGTGCCAGCAGCCGTAGCGGGGGGCAGTACAATGAGCAGTTCTTC.

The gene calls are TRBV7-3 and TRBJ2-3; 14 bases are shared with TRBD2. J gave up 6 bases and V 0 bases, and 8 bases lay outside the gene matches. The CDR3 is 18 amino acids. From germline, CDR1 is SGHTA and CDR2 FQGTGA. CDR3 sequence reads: CASSLTPTSGGAFDTQYF. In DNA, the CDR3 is TGTGCCAGCAGCTTAACCCCGACTAGCGGGGGGGCATTTGATACGCAGTATTTT.

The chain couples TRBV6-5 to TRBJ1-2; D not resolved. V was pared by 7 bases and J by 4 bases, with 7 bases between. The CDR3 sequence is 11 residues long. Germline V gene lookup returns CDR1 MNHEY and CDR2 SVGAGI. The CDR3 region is CASMPGYGYTF. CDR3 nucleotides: TGTGCCAGCATGCCAGGCTATGGCTACACCTTC.

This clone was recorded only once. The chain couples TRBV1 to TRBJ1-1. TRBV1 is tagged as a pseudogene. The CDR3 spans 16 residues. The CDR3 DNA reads TGCACCAGCAGCCATTTGGAGTCCCACCGGGACACTGAAGCTTTCTTT. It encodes CTSSHLESHRDTEAFF.

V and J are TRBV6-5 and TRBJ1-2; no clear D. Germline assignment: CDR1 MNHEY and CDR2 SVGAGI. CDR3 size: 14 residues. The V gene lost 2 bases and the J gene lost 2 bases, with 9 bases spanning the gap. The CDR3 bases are TGTGCCAGCAGTTACGGTGCCAGGAACTATGGCTACACCTTC. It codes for CASSYGARNYGYTF.

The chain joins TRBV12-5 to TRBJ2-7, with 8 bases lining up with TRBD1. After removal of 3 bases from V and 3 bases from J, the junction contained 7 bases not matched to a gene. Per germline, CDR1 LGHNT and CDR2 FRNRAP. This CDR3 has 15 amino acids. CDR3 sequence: CASGLSGQEDYEQYF. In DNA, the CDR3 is TGTGCTAGTGGTTTATCGGGACAGGAGGACTACGAGCAGTACTTC.

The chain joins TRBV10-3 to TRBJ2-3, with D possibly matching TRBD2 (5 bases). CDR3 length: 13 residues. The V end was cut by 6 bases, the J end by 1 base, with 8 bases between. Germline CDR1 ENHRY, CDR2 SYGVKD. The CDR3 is CAIRAGRTDTQYF. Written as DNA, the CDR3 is TGTGCCATCAGGGCGGGTCGCACAGATACGCAGTATTTT.

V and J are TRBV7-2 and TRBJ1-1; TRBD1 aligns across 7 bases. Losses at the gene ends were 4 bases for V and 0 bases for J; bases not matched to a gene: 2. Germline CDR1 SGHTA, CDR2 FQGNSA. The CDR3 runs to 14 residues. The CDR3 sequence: CASSSGTVNTEAFF. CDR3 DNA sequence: TGTGCCAGCAGCTCCGGGACAGTGAACACTGAAGCTTTCTTT.

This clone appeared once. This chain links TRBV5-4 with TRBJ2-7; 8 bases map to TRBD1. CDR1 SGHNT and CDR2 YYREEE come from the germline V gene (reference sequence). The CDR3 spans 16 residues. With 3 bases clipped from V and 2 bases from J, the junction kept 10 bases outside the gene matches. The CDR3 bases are TGTGCCAGCAGCTCCCCCGGGGGACAGGCAACCTACGAGCAGTACTTC. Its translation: CASSSPGGQATYEQYF.

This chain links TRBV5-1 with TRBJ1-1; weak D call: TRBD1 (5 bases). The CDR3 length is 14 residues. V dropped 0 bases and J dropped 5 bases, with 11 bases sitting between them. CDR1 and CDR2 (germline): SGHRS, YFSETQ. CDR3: CASSLEGVRTEAFF. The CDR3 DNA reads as TGCGCCAGCAGCTTGGAAGGGGTTCGGACTGAAGCTTTCTTT.

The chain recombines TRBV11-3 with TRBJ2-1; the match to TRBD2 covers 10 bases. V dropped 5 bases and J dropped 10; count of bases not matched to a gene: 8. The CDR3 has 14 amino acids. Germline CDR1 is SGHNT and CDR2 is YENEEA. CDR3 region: CASSHLAGDREQFF. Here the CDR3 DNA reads TGTGCCAGCAGCCACCTAGCGGGGGATCGGGAGCAGTTCTTC.

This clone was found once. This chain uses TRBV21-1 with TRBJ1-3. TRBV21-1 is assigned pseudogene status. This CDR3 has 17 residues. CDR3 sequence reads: CASRFVQHGISGNTIYF. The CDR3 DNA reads TGTGCCAGCAGATTTGTTCAGCACGGGATCTCTGGAAACACCATATATTTT.

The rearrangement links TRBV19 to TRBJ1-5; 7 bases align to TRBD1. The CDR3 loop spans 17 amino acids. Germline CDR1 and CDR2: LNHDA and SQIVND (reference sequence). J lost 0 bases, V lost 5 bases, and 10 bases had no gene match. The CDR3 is CASSPSTGAYSNQPQHF. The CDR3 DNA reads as TGTGCCAGTAGTCCAAGCACAGGGGCGTATAGCAATCAGCCCCAGCATTTT.

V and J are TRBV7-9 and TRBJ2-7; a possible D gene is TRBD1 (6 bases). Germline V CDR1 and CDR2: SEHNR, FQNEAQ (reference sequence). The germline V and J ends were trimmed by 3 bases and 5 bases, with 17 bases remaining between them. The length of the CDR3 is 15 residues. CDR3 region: CASSLGTRDKHEQYF. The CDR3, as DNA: TGTGCCAGCAGCTTGGGGACAAGGGATAAACACGAGCAGTACTTC.

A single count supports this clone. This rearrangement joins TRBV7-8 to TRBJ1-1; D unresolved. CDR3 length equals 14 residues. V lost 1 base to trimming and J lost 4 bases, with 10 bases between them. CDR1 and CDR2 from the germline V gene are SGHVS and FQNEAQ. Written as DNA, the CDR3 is TGTGCCAGCAGCTTAGTAGAGGGATCCACTGAAGCTTTCTTT. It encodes CASSLVEGSTEAFF.

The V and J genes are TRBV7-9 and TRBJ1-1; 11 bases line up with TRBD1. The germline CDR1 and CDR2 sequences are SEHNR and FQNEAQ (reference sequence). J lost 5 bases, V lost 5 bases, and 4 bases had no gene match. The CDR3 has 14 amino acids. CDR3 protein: CASSGGQGETEAFF. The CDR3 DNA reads TGTGCCAGCAGCGGGGGACAGGGGGAAACTGAAGCTTTCTTT.

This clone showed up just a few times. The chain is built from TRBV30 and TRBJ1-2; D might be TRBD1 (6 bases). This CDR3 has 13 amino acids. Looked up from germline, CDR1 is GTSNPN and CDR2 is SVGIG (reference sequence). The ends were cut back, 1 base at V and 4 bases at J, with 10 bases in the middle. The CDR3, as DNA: TGTGCCTGGAGTGGGGGACACCTCTATGGCTACACCTTC. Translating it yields CAWSGGHLYGYTF.

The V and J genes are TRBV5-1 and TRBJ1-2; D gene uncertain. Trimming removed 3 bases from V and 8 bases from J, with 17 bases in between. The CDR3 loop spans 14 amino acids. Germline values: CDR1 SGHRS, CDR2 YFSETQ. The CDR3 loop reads CASSSPRKEEGYTF. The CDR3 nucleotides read TGCGCCAGCAGCTCGCCCCGGAAGGAGGAAGGCTACACCTTC. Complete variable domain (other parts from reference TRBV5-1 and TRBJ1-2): KAGVTQTPRYLIKTRGQQVTLSCSPISGHRSVSWYQQTPGQGLQFLFEYFSETQRNKGNFPGRFSGRQFSNSRSEMNVSTLELGDSALYLCASSSPRKEEGYTFGSGTRLTVV.

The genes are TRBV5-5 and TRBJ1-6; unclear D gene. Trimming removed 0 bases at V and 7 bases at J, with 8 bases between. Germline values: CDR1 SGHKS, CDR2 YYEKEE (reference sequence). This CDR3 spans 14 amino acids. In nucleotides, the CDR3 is TGTGCCAGCAGCTTGGCCGGACTCAATTCACCCCTCCACTTT. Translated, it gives CASSLAGLNSPLHF.

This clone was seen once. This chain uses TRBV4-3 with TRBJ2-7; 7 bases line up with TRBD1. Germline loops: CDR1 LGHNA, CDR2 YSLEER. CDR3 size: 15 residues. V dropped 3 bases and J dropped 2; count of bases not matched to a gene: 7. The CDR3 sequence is CASSHSTGLPYEQYF. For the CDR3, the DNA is TGCGCCAGCAGCCACTCGACAGGGTTACCCTACGAGCAGTACTTC.

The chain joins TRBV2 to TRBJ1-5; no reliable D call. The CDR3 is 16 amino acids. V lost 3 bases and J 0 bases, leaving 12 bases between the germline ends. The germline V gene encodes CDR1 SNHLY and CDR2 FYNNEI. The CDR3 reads CASSDMSSYSNQPQHF. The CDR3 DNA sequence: TGTGCCAGCAGTGACATGAGTTCTTATAGCAATCAGCCCCAGCATTTT.

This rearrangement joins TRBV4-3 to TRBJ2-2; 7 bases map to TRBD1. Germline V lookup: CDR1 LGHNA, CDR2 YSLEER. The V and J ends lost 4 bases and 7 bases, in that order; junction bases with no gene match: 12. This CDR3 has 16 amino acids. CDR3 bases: TGCGCCAGCAGCCTCCGAGGGGGCAGCCTGCACGGGGAGCTGTTTTTT. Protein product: CASSLRGGSLHGELFF.